This TCR beta chain comes out of a study of T cell clonality in common variable immunodeficiency. Study outcomes and limitations: Reportedly, TCR beta sequences from common variable immunodeficiency showed fewer deletions and N-nucleotide insertions. Shared TCRbeta clones were fewer between CVID subjects than controls. Repertoire-complication correlations in CVID were limited by patient heterogeneity.

V dropped 2 bases and J dropped 4 bases, with 9 bases sitting between them. From germline, CDR1 is SGHNT and CDR2 YYREEE (reference sequence). The CDR3 consists of 14 residues. This clone was detected many times. Its antigen is undetermined. From the germline J gene comes the end of the CDR3, since the read stops 3 residues before it. Blood samples were heparinized, about 4.5 to 8 ml per donor. Using immunoSEQ multiplex PCR, the repertoire was profiled, and TCRdb retains in-frame clones only, with some absent. This repertoire holds about 74,000 clones, and none appear only once. The clonotype was recovered from a person aged 18 to 70 in good health. The chain combines TRBV5-4 with TRBJ2-2; a possible D gene is TRBD1 (6 bases). The source material was peripheral blood mononuclear cells. The sequenced part of the CDR3 DNA is TGTGCCAGCAGCTTTGGCAGGGGCACCGGGGAG. It translates to CASSFGRGTGE. In full, the CDR3 is CASSFGRGTGELFF.